The 25 T cell receptor beta chains listed next were all sequenced from one sample in a study of T cells in Graves' hyperthyroidism and ophthalmopathy. Amplified TCR beta CDR3 regions derived from RNA transcripts. The primer set for the first-round RT-PCR of the TCR CDR3 was HTBI. Each CDR3 protein gets one entry after TCRdb re-called the multiplex PCR reads with MiXCR. The table records about 500,000 distinct CDR3 sequences, over 45% of them present only once. The source material was peripheral blood or thyroid tissue (not recorded which). The receptors derive from an adult woman with Graves' disease, either hyperthyroidism or ophthalmopathy (not recorded which).

In this sample, this clonotype turned up many times. The gene calls are TRBV20-1 and TRBJ1-1; 8 nucleotides line up with TRBD1. Germline V lookup: CDR1 DFQATT, CDR2 SNEGSKA (reference sequence). V was pared by 0 bases and J by 1 base, with 4 bases of the junction left unmatched. The CDR3 is 15 residues long. The CDR3 DNA is TGCAGTGCTAGAGACCCCGGGACAGGGAACACTGAAGCTTTCTTT. Protein product: CSARDPGTGNTEAFF.

The chain links TRBV11-2 to TRBJ2-5; TRBD2 aligns across 11 bases. The CDR3 runs to 17 residues. CDR1 SGHAT and CDR2 FQNNGV come from the germline V gene. The trim removed 0 bases at V and 1 base at J, leaving 4 bases unmatched. The chain's CDR3 is CASSLDRTSGLQETQYF. DNA of the CDR3: TGTGCCAGCAGCTTAGATCGGACTAGCGGGCTCCAAGAGACCCAGTACTTC.

This clonotype was seen at least ten times. CDR3 sequence: CSASVHYSNQPQHF. CDR3 nucleotide sequence: TGCAGTGCTAGTGTACATTATAGCAATCAGCCCCAGCATTTT. V and J are TRBV20-1 and TRBJ1-5; D remains unclear. Deletions cut 3 bases from V and 0 bases from J, with 9 bases between. Germline V lookup: CDR1 DFQATT, CDR2 SNEGSKA (reference sequence). The CDR3 sequence is 14 residues long.

This clonotype appeared a few times. The rearrangement joins TRBV6-1 to TRBJ2-6; unclear D gene. The CDR3 sequence is 17 residues long. Germline-derived CDR1 and CDR2 are MNHNS and SASEGT. V was trimmed by 0 bases and J by 1 base, leaving 10 bases between them. The CDR3 spells CASSEALRSSGANVLTF. CDR3 nucleotides: TGTGCCAGCAGTGAAGCGCTTCGATCATCTGGGGCCAACGTCCTGACTTTC.

This clonotype was seen at least ten times. The V and J genes are TRBV20-1 and TRBJ1-6; TRBD1 matches at 11 bases. The V gene's germline CDR1 is DFQATT and CDR2 SNEGSKA (reference sequence). V lost 3 bases to trimming and J lost 5 bases; unmatched junction nucleotides: 3. There are 15 residues in the CDR3. DNA for the CDR3: TGCAGTGCTAGGGGGACAGGGGGGCATAATTCACCCCTCCACTTT. Encoded protein: CSARGTGGHNSPLHF.

This rearrangement joins TRBV10-3 to TRBJ2-7, with 9 bases fitting TRBD1. The CDR3 length is 13 residues. Germline CDR1 and CDR2: ENHRY and SYGVKD. The trim removed 10 bases at V and 5 bases at J, leaving 9 bases unmatched. The CDR3 here is CATLGQGSDEQYF. DNA of the CDR3: TGTGCCACCTTGGGACAGGGCAGTGACGAGCAGTACTTC.

In this sample, this clonotype turned up a few times. This rearrangement joins TRBV3-1 to TRBJ2-5; 10 bases are a match to TRBD2. The CDR3 spans 14 residues. V trimming: 0 bases; J trimming: 9 bases; junction bases outside the gene matches: 4. In germline, CDR1 is LGHDT, CDR2 YNNKEL (reference sequence). The CDR3: CASSQDRLAGAQYF. The CDR3 nucleotides read TGTGCCAGCAGCCAAGATAGGCTAGCGGGAGCCCAGTACTTC.

This clonotype was seen a handful of times. This chain uses TRBV29-1 with TRBJ1-1; unclear D gene. V lost 4 bases to trimming and J lost 6 bases, with 9 bases between them. The CDR3 length is 11 residues. From germline, CDR1 is SQVTM and CDR2 ANQGSEA. This CDR3 reads CSVGAWPEAFF. CDR3 nucleotides: TGCAGCGTTGGGGCGTGGCCTGAAGCTTTCTTT.

This clonotype came up many times. The chain employs TRBV29-1 and TRBJ2-7; 8 positions agree with TRBD2. The CDR3 length is 15 residues. V dropped 2 bases and J dropped 8; count of bases not matched to a gene: 14. The germline gives CDR1 SQVTM, CDR2 ANQGSEA. The CDR3 spells CSVEITSGGWLQQYF. The CDR3 DNA reads as TGCAGCGTTGAAATAACTAGCGGTGGGTGGTTACAGCAGTACTTC.

The chain recombines TRBV5-4 with TRBJ2-7, with 9 bases aligning to TRBD1. Looked up from germline, CDR1 is SGHNT and CDR2 is YYREEE (reference sequence). V lost 5 bases and J lost 2; bases outside the gene matches: 5. This CDR3 region has 14 residues. The CDR3 bases are TGTGCCAGCAGAGCGGGACAGGGAACCTACGAGCAGTACTTC. It specifies CASRAGQGTYEQYF. Full variable domain (missing parts from reference TRBV5-4 and TRBJ2-7): ETGVTQSPTHLIKTRGQQVTLRCSSQSGHNTVSWYQQALGQGPQFIFQYYREEENGRGNFPPRFSGLQFPNYSSELNVNALELDDSALYLCASRAGQGTYEQYFGPGTRLTVT.

The rearrangement uses TRBV24-1 and TRBJ2-5; 14 nucleotides agree with TRBD2. The V segment lost 1 base and the J segment 4 bases; nucleotides outside the gene matches: 7. The CDR3 contains 18 residues. CDR1 and CDR2 (germline): KGHDR, SFDVKD. CDR3 protein: CATSDFGTSGSGRETQYF. The CDR3 DNA sequence: TGTGCCACCAGTGATTTTGGGACTAGCGGGAGTGGTAGAGAGACCCAGTACTTC.

This clonotype has a single count. The genes are TRBV29-1 and TRBJ1-2; no clear D. CDR1 SQVTM and CDR2 ANQGSEA come from the germline V gene. The CDR3 length is 12 residues. Between the trimmed V and J ends, which lost 2 bases and 1 base, there was a span of 5 bases. CDR3 region: CSVEQVNYGYTF. CDR3 coding DNA: TGCAGCGTTGAACAGGTTAACTATGGCTACACCTTC.

The chain couples TRBV29-1 to TRBJ2-7; D perhaps matches TRBD1 (6 bases). V gave up 2 bases and J gave up 0 bases, with 8 bases separating them. The CDR3 sequence is 13 residues long. Germline assignment: CDR1 SQVTM and CDR2 ANQGSEA. The CDR3 DNA follows: TGCAGCGTTGAACGGGACAACTCCTACGAGCAGTACTTC. It encodes CSVERDNSYEQYF.

This clonotype was counted a few times. A read error is possible here, since a much larger clone lies one base away. The gene calls are TRBV20-1 and TRBJ1-1, with a tentative D call TRBD1 (6 bases). The germline V and J ends were trimmed by 0 bases and 1 base, with 12 bases remaining between them. Germline CDR1 reads DFQATT; CDR2 reads SNEGSKA (reference sequence). The CDR3 is made up of 15 amino acids. The CDR3 sequence is CSARDQGIRNTEAFF. CDR3 nucleotides: TGCAGTGCTAGAGATCAGGGGATAAGGAACACTGAAGCTTTCTTT.

This clonotype has a count of ten or more. The rearrangement uses TRBV7-2 and TRBJ2-3; possible D gene TRBD1, 6 bases. CDR1 is SGHTA and CDR2 is FQGNSA in the germline V gene. The ends were cut back, 5 bases at V and 6 bases at J, with 18 bases in the middle. The CDR3 totals 15 residues. In DNA, the CDR3 is TGTGCCAGCAGCGCATTGGGGGCAATCTCCGATACGCAGTATTTT. It codes for CASSALGAISDTQYF.

The rearrangement uses TRBV2 and TRBJ1-2, with D perhaps TRBD1 (6 bases). This CDR3 region has 14 residues. V shed 6 bases and J shed 4 bases, with 15 bases lying between them. CDR1 SNHLY and CDR2 FYNNEI come from the germline V gene. CDR3 loop: CASSLGGSRYGYTF. Here the CDR3 DNA reads TGTGCCAGCAGCTTGGGGGGCTCGCGCTATGGCTACACCTTC.

This clonotype was counted many times. This sequence joins TRBV20-1 and TRBJ1-6; TRBD1 matches at 7 bases. Trimming removed 5 bases from V and 4 bases from J; junction bases left unmatched: 11. The CDR3 spans 16 residues. The V gene's germline CDR1 is DFQATT and CDR2 SNEGSKA (reference sequence). CDR3 nucleotides: TGCAGTGCTCAGGTCCGGGACAGCCTGTATAATTCACCCCTCCACTTT. Translated, it gives CSAQVRDSLYNSPLHF.

This clonotype showed up just a few times. The chain has TRBV24-1 and TRBJ1-3; D not certain. CDR3 length equals 14 residues. CDR1 and CDR2 from the germline V gene are KGHDR and SFDVKD. The ends were cut back, 3 bases at V and 4 bases at J, with 9 bases in the middle. DNA for the CDR3: TGTGCCACCAGTGATACGCAGACCGGAAACACCATATATTTT. It specifies CATSDTQTGNTIYF.

This clonotype showed up just a few times. The V call is TRBV19, the J call TRBJ1-2, with 8 bases aligning to TRBD1. Germline CDR1 LNHDA, CDR2 SQIVND (reference sequence). V was clipped by 7 bases and J by 2 bases; unmatched bases: 6. The CDR3 totals 14 residues. The CDR3 DNA follows: TGTGCCAGTACTCTGACAGGGGTGAACTATGGCTACACCTTC. As protein: CASTLTGVNYGYTF. Complete variable domain (other parts from reference TRBV19 and TRBJ1-2): DGGITQSPKYLFRKEGQNVTLSCEQNLNHDAMYWYRQDPGQGLRLIYYSQIVNDFQKGDIAEGYSVSREKKESFPLTVTSAQKNPTAFYLCASTLTGVNYGYTFGSGTRLTVV.

This chain joins TRBV28 and TRBJ1-2, with D perhaps matching TRBD1 (5 bases). V lost 3 bases and J 8 bases, leaving 19 bases between the germline ends. Germline CDR1 reads MDHEN; CDR2 reads SYDVKM. This CDR3 spans 15 amino acids. The CDR3 reads CASSFEPGRNSGYTF. CDR3 DNA: TGTGCCAGCAGTTTCGAACCGGGACGGAATTCGGGCTACACCTTC.

Many counts were recorded for this clonotype. This chain links TRBV10-3 with TRBJ2-6; D gene unclear. The germline CDR1 and CDR2 sequences are ENHRY and SYGVKD. With 4 bases removed from V and 0 bases from J, the gap between germline ends came to 7 bases. The length of the CDR3 is 15 residues. CDR3 bases: TGTGCCATCAGTGGGCAGATCTCTGGGGCCAACGTCCTGACTTTC. Its translation: CAISGQISGANVLTF.

Points on this clonotype: A read error is possible here, since a much larger clone lies one base away. The V and J genes are TRBV27 and TRBJ1-2; 8 bases match TRBD1. The CDR3 contains 13 residues. Per the germline V gene, CDR1 is MNHEY and CDR2 is SMNVEV (reference sequence). The CDR3, as DNA: TGTGCCGGCAGTATGCGGACAGGGAAAGGCTACACCTTC. It is translated as CAGSMRTGKGYTF.

This clonotype was observed many times. V gene TRBV5-1 combines with J gene TRBJ2-7, with a possible D match to TRBD1 (6 bases). Germline lookup yields CDR1 SGHRS and CDR2 YFSETQ. The length of the CDR3 is 13 residues. V lost 5 bases and J lost 2, with 11 bases in between. The chain's CDR3 is CASSGAGAYEQYF. As DNA, the CDR3 is TGCGCCAGCAGTGGGGCAGGGGCCTACGAGCAGTACTTC.

This clonotype showed up many times. The chain uses TRBV5-1 and TRBJ2-7; 11 nucleotides line up with TRBD2. V shed 4 bases and J 5 bases; nucleotides not matched to a gene: 11. Per germline, CDR1 SGHRS and CDR2 YFSETQ. The CDR3 sequence is 16 residues long. DNA of the CDR3: TGCGCCAGCAGCCATCGGCAACTAGCGGGAGACGACGAGCAGTACTTC. Translated: CASSHRQLAGDDEQYF.

V and J are TRBV7-9 and TRBJ1-5, with no clear D. The germline V gene encodes CDR1 SEHNR and CDR2 FQNEAQ (reference sequence). Trimming left V 8 bases short and J 1 base short, with 6 bases between. This CDR3 is built from 12 residues. The CDR3 region is CASGQSNQPQHF. In DNA, the CDR3 is TGTGCCAGCGGGCAGAGCAATCAGCCCCAGCATTTT.